The 12 T cell receptor beta chains given below trace back to one sample, sequenced in a study of cytomegalovirus exposure and HLA in healthy donors. Clones were read by immunoSEQ multiplex PCR, and TCRdb kept only the in-frame ones, dropping some. The table lists some 150,000 clones, over 80% of them singletons. Sample: PBMCs. These receptors all come from a man between 18 and 29 years old in good health and CMV-seropositive.

Note on this clone: This CDR3 is also generated by other DNA sequences in the sample. CDR3 DNA sequence: TGTGCCAGCAGTGAGGGACTAGCGGGAGGGCCAGATACGCAGTATTTT. It yields the protein CASSEGLAGGPDTQYF. This chain uses TRBV6-4 with TRBJ2-3; 16 nucleotides align to TRBD2. The V gene's germline CDR1 is MRHNA and CDR2 SNTAGT. V was pared by 3 bases and J by 4 bases, with 1 base of the junction left unmatched. The CDR3 runs to 16 residues.

This clone was counted only a few times. The chain carries TRBV27 and TRBJ2-7, with D maybe TRBD2 (5 bases). Germline CDR1 MNHEY, CDR2 SMNVEV (reference sequence). The germline V and J ends were trimmed by 6 bases and 7 bases, with 19 bases remaining between them. The CDR3 has 14 amino acids. The CDR3 DNA is TGTGCCAGCAGAAAGGCGGGCTCGAGTAGTGAGCAGTACTTC. Translation: CASRKAGSSSEQYF.

This clone showed up just a few times. The chain carries TRBV15 and TRBJ1-4, with D unclear. Germline CDR1 and CDR2: LNHNV and YYDKDF (reference sequence). V lost 3 bases to trimming and J lost 7 bases, with 6 bases between them. The CDR3 contains 12 residues. This CDR3 is CATSSVSEKLFF. Here the CDR3 DNA reads TGTGCCACCAGCAGCGTCAGTGAAAAACTGTTTTTT.

This clone came up a few times. The gene calls are TRBV11-2 and TRBJ1-1; 7 bases align to TRBD1. CDR1 is SGHAT and CDR2 is FQNNGV in the germline V gene. The CDR3 consists of 16 residues. Trimming removed 2 bases from V and 1 base from J; junction bases left unmatched: 7. CDR3 sequence reads: CASSLRQGPGNTEAFF. As DNA, the CDR3 is TGTGCCAGCAGCTTAAGACAGGGTCCCGGGAACACTGAAGCTTTCTTT.

V and J are TRBV6-1 and TRBJ2-7; 10 bases fit TRBD2. CDR1 and CDR2 (germline): MNHNS, SASEGT. V gave up 2 bases and J gave up 4 bases; unmatched junction bases: 8. The CDR3 covers 16 residues. In DNA, the CDR3 is TGTGCCAGCAGTGAATTAGCGGGAGGTTGGGGGTACGAGCAGTACTTC. Protein sequence: CASSELAGGWGYEQYF.

The chain combines TRBV18 with TRBJ2-3; 8 nucleotides line up with TRBD2. This CDR3 is built from 14 residues. Trimming cost V 0 bases and J 5 bases; bases outside gene matches: 1. Germline values: CDR1 KGHSH, CDR2 LQKENI. For the CDR3, the DNA is TGTGCCAGCTCACCACCTGCGGGGGGAGATACGCAGTATTTT. Translated: CASSPPAGGDTQYF.

The chain uses TRBV2 and TRBJ2-5; D is possibly TRBD2 (5 bases). Germline-derived CDR1 and CDR2 are SNHLY and FYNNEI. V was pared by 8 bases and J by 4 bases, with 11 bases between. The CDR3 is 12 residues long. CDR3 amino acids: CASAGQRETQYF. CDR3 DNA: TGTGCCAGCGCGGGCCAGAGAGAGACCCAGTACTTC.

The chain carries TRBV19 and TRBJ1-1; TRBD1 is a possible D gene (5 bases). Germline V gene sequence: CDR1 LNHDA, CDR2 SQIVND (reference sequence). The germline V and J ends were trimmed by 6 bases and 1 base, with 6 bases remaining between them. The CDR3 is 12 amino acids. CDR3 DNA sequence: TGTGCCAGTAGAGGGGCGAACACTGAAGCTTTCTTT. Translated, it gives CASRGANTEAFF.

Comment on this clone: A read error may produce the germline difference seen at one junction end. The J gene is TRBJ2-1, the V gene TRBV6-4, with 7 nucleotides matching TRBD2. The germline gives CDR1 MRHNA, CDR2 SNTAGT. This CDR3 has 15 residues. This CDR3 reads CASSYSSSGEDEQFF. The CDR3 region has the DNA TGTGCCAGCAGTTACTCTAGCAGCGGGGAGGATGAGCAGTTCTTC.

The J gene is TRBJ1-2, the V gene TRBV19; 7 bases align to TRBD1. The length of the CDR3 is 12 residues. The germline V gene encodes CDR1 LNHDA and CDR2 SQIVND (reference sequence). V shed 4 bases, J shed 8 bases, and the junction held 4 bases outside the gene matches. The CDR3 protein is CASSNHRGGYTF. CDR3 nucleotide sequence: TGTGCCAGTAGTAACCACAGGGGCGGCTACACCTTC.

The J gene is TRBJ2-5, the V gene TRBV30; D is uncertain. The length of the CDR3 is 14 residues. Germline V CDR1 and CDR2: GTSNPN, SVGIG (reference sequence). Between the trimmed V and J ends, which lost 1 base and 2 bases, there was a span of 11 bases. The CDR3 DNA reads TGTGCCTGGAGTGCCTCGGTGGTTCAAGAGACCCAGTACTTC. Its protein is CAWSASVVQETQYF. Full variable domain (remainder filled in from reference TRBV30 and TRBJ2-5): SQTIHQWPATLVQPVGSPLSLECTVEGTSNPNLYWYRQAAGRGLQLLFYSVGIGQISSEVPQNLSASRPQDRQFILSSKKLLLSDSGFYLCAWSASVVQETQYFGPGTRLLVL.

This clone was seen only a few times. The CDR3 coding sequence is TGTGCCAGCAGTGACGGGAGTTTGGACGAGCAGTACTTC. Amino acids: CASSDGSLDEQYF. This chain uses TRBV25-1 with TRBJ2-7; tentatively, D is TRBD2 (6 bases). There are 13 residues in the CDR3. The V gene lost 3 bases and the J gene lost 5 bases, with 11 bases spanning the gap. Germline V lookup: CDR1 MGHDK, CDR2 SYGVNS.